What follows are 22 T cell receptor beta chains derived from one specimen sequenced in a study of beta chain features in type 1 diabetes. cDNA synthesis used the whole RNA isolate, giving expressed TCRB sequences. Sequencing used immunoSEQ multiplex PCR; TCRdb keeps in-frame clones, though not all of them. The sample includes about 900,000 clones, 17% of them seen just once. The sample consisted of naive CD4+ T cells from blood. Receptors originate from a woman aged 18-30 years in good health.

In this sample, this clone turned up a few times. The chain is built from TRBV2 and TRBJ2-2; D not resolved. The CDR3 totals 16 residues. Trimming took 4 bases from V and 0 from J, leaving 12 bases between them. Germline loops: CDR1 SNHLY, CDR2 FYNNEI. CDR3 residues: CASSARFSANTGELFF. The CDR3 DNA follows: TGTGCCAGCAGTGCGAGGTTTAGTGCGAACACCGGGGAGCTGTTTTTT.

A note on this clone: This CDR3 is also generated by other DNA sequences in the sample. V is TRBV15 and J is TRBJ2-1; D is uncertain. The CDR3 spans 12 residues. Germline V gives CDR1 LNHNV, CDR2 YYDKDF (reference sequence). Between the trimmed V and J ends, which lost 0 bases and 8 bases, there was a span of 5 bases. In DNA, the CDR3 is TGTGCCACCAGCAGAGATCGATATGAGCAGTTCTTC. Translated: CATSRDRYEQFF.

A few counts support this clone. The CDR3 here is CAISEWGGATRQMSTDTQYF. CDR3 in DNA: TGTGCCATCAGTGAGTGGGGAGGCGCGACGAGACAGATGAGCACAGATACGCAGTATTTT. The rearrangement links TRBV10-3 to TRBJ2-3, with D possibly matching TRBD2 (6 bases). Germline CDR1 is ENHRY and CDR2 is SYGVKD. This CDR3 spans 20 amino acids. Trimming shortened V by 1 base and J by 0 bases, and 23 bases separated the two germline ends.

In its sample, this clone was seen a few times. Written as DNA, the CDR3 is TGTGCCAGCAGTGACCGGGCCGGGGACGGAGGCTACTACGAGCAGTACTTC. Translation gives CASSDRAGDGGYYEQYF. The J gene is TRBJ2-7, the V gene TRBV6-1; D tentatively fits TRBD1 or TRBD2 (5 bases each). Germline V gene lookup returns CDR1 MNHNS and CDR2 SASEGT. V lost 3 bases and J 3 bases, leaving 21 bases between the germline ends. This CDR3 region has 17 residues.

There are a few counts of this clone. The chain combines TRBV18 with TRBJ2-4, with TRBD1 matching 9 bases. Germline V gives CDR1 KGHSH, CDR2 LQKENI. This CDR3 comprises 15 residues. Trimming cost V 0 bases and J 7 bases; bases outside gene matches: 4. The CDR3 DNA is TGTGCCAGCTCACCACCGGCGACAGGGGGGAACATTCAGTACTTC. The encoded protein is CASSPPATGGNIQYF.

The chain employs TRBV9 and TRBJ1-3; D is unclear. V was shortened by 0 bases and J by 0 bases, with 7 bases between the two germline ends. Germline loops: CDR1 SGDLS, CDR2 YYNGEE. This CDR3 contains 15 residues. CDR3 protein: CASSVGLGSGNTIYF. In DNA, the CDR3 is TGTGCCAGCAGCGTAGGGCTGGGCTCTGGAAACACCATATATTTT.

The V gene is TRBV9, the J gene TRBJ2-2; 7 bases are a match to TRBD1. The CDR3 consists of 18 residues. Germline V CDR1 and CDR2: SGDLS, YYNGEE. V lost 7 bases to trimming and J lost 6 bases; unmatched junction nucleotides: 21. The CDR3 coding sequence is TGTGCCAGCTCTCTAGCCGATTTTGGCAGGGGGTACGCCGGGGAGCTGTTTTTT. Its translation is CASSLADFGRGYAGELFF.

The table lists this clone with a few counts. The rearrangement uses TRBV2 and TRBJ1-2; 10 bases line up with TRBD1. V shed 6 bases, J shed 4 bases, and the junction held 5 bases outside the gene matches. CDR1 is SNHLY and CDR2 is FYNNEI in the germline V gene. The CDR3 sequence is 14 residues long. CDR3 coding DNA: TGTGCCAGCAGACCAAGGACAGGGGGCTATGGCTACACCTTC. Translated, it gives CASRPRTGGYGYTF.

The CDR3 DNA sequence: TGCGCCAGCAGCCAGGGTAGAGGCGGCGGGACTTTCTTT. It yields the protein CASSQGRGGGTFF. The V and J genes are TRBV4-3 and TRBJ1-1; the D is unclear. The CDR3 consists of 13 residues. Trimming removed 3 bases at V and 12 bases at J, with 17 bases between. CDR1 LGHNA and CDR2 YSLEER come from the germline V gene.

This clone was seen only a few times. The chain joins TRBV11-2 to TRBJ2-1; a weak D match, TRBD1 (5 bases). Trimming removed 4 bases at V and 1 base at J, with 11 bases between. The CDR3 is 15 amino acids. CDR1 and CDR2 from the germline V gene are SGHAT and FQNNGV. The CDR3 here is CASSSRKGSYNEQFF. The CDR3 region has the DNA TGTGCCAGCAGCTCTCGAAAGGGGTCCTACAATGAGCAGTTCTTC.

This chain links TRBV7-2 with TRBJ2-7, with TRBD2 as a possible D gene (5 bases). The V and J ends lost 9 bases and 3 bases respectively, with 18 bases between them. The CDR3 covers 14 residues. CDR1 SGHTA and CDR2 FQGNSA come from the germline V gene. CDR3 sequence: CASKTRTGDYEQYF. The CDR3 DNA reads as TGTGCCAGTAAAACTCGGACCGGGGACTACGAGCAGTACTTC. Complete variable domain (other parts from reference TRBV7-2 and TRBJ2-7): GAGVSQSPSNKVTEKGKDVELRCDPISGHTALYWYRQSLGQGLEFLIYFQGNSAPDKSGLPSDRFSAERTGGSVSTLTIQRTQQEDSAVYLCASKTRTGDYEQYFGPGTRLTVT.

In this sample, this clone turned up a few times. The rearrangement joins TRBV7-3 to TRBJ2-5, with D possibly being TRBD1 (5 bases). The CDR3 spans 13 residues. CDR1 is SGHTA and CDR2 is FQGTGA in the germline V gene. V lost 5 bases and J lost 4, with 11 bases in between. The CDR3 DNA reads as TGTGCCAGCAGCCACAGACAGACAGAGACCCAGTACTTC. It yields the protein CASSHRQTETQYF.

This clone was picked up a small number of times. This chain joins TRBV28 and TRBJ1-2; perhaps TRBD1 as D (5 bases). The CDR3 contains 12 residues. Germline V gene lookup returns CDR1 MDHEN and CDR2 SYDVKM. Trimming cost V 8 bases and J 6 bases, with 13 bases left between them. The chain's CDR3 is CASQGAWDGYTF. As DNA, the CDR3 is TGTGCCAGCCAGGGAGCATGGGATGGCTACACCTTC.

This clone was counted between two and nine times. The rearrangement uses TRBV5-6 and TRBJ2-3; 10 bases line up with TRBD2. Unmatched junction bases numbered 4, after V lost 1 base and J lost 2 bases. Germline assignment: CDR1 SGHDT and CDR2 YYEEEE. The CDR3 has 16 amino acids. The CDR3 nucleotides are TGTGCCAGCAGCTTGAAACTAGCGGGGATCACAGATACGCAGTATTTT. Amino acids: CASSLKLAGITDTQYF.

In its sample, this clone was seen a few times. This chain connects TRBV7-9 to TRBJ2-7; D not resolved. Germline loops: CDR1 SEHNR, CDR2 FQNEAQ (reference sequence). Trimming stripped 0 bases from V and 5 bases from J, with 2 bases between. This CDR3 is 11 amino acids long. The CDR3 loop is CASSLANEQYF. The DNA for the CDR3 is TGTGCCAGCAGCTTAGCTAACGAGCAGTACTTC.

CDR3 bases: TGCGCCAGCAGCTTGTCCGCGACAGGGGTCGCTGGGGCCAACGTCCTGACTTTC. Translated, it gives CASSLSATGVAGANVLTF. V and J are TRBV5-1 and TRBJ2-6, with TRBD1 identical over 8 bases. Germline V lookup: CDR1 SGHRS, CDR2 YFSETQ. The length of the CDR3 is 18 residues. After removal of 1 base from V and 2 bases from J, the junction contained 8 bases not matched to a gene. The whole variable domain, remainder taken from reference TRBV5-1 and TRBJ2-6, is KAGVTQTPRYLIKTRGQQVTLSCSPISGHRSVSWYQQTPGQGLQFLFEYFSETQRNKGNFPGRFSGRQFSNSRSEMNVSTLELGDSALYLCASSLSATGVAGANVLTFGAGSRLTVL.

This rearrangement joins TRBV2 to TRBJ2-3, with 7 bases matching TRBD2. The CDR3 spans 15 residues. Germline trimming cut 4 bases from V and 6 bases from J; bases unmatched to any gene: 10. Per germline, CDR1 SNHLY and CDR2 FYNNEI. CDR3 sequence: CASSVGGSRTDTQYF. The DNA for the CDR3 is TGTGCCAGCAGTGTGGGGGGGTCCCGAACGGATACGCAGTATTTT.

This clone was recorded a few times. The chain is built from TRBV5-6 and TRBJ2-7; TRBD2 agrees at 8 bases. The germline CDR1 and CDR2 sequences are SGHDT and YYEEEE. The CDR3 has 15 amino acids. V was clipped by 2 bases and J by 1 base; unmatched bases: 5. The CDR3 sequence is CASSFTSGASYEQYF. The CDR3 region has the DNA TGTGCCAGCAGCTTCACTAGCGGTGCGTCCTACGAGCAGTACTTC.

This rearrangement joins TRBV5-1 to TRBJ2-3, with unresolved D. This CDR3 is 12 amino acids long. CDR1 and CDR2 from the germline V gene are SGHRS and YFSETQ. Trimming removed 2 bases from V and 4 bases from J, with 5 bases in between. The DNA of the CDR3 is TGCGCCAGCAGCTTTGGGGCAGATACGCAGTATTTT. Amino acids: CASSFGADTQYF.

Only a few counts were recorded for this clone. The chain uses TRBV28 and TRBJ1-2, with no clear D. Germline values: CDR1 MDHEN, CDR2 SYDVKM. The CDR3 extends over 12 amino acids. The V end lost 8 bases, the J end lost 5 bases, and 12 bases lay between the germline ends. The CDR3 nucleotides read TGTGCCAGCCAACGCGGGGATTATGGCTACACCTTC. Amino acid sequence: CASQRGDYGYTF.

This clone was seen a handful of times. The CDR3 here is CSAWGLGGGGDPNTGELFF. DNA for the CDR3: TGCAGCGCCTGGGGTCTTGGAGGGGGCGGCGATCCGAACACCGGGGAGCTGTTTTTT. This chain connects TRBV29-1 to TRBJ2-2, with D possibly TRBD1 on 7 matching bases. Germline values: CDR1 SQVTM, CDR2 ANQGSEA. V lost 7 bases and J 0 bases, leaving 27 bases between the germline ends. This CDR3 region has 19 residues.

The V gene is TRBV6-5, the J gene TRBJ1-5; 7 bases are shared with TRBD1. CDR1 is MNHEY and CDR2 is SVGAGI in the germline V gene. CDR3 length: 14 amino acids. The junction had 7 bases not matched to a gene; V was cut back by 6 bases and J by 5 bases. This chain's CDR3 is CASRYRQGYQPQHF. CDR3 bases: TGTGCCAGCAGATATAGACAGGGCTATCAGCCCCAGCATTTT.